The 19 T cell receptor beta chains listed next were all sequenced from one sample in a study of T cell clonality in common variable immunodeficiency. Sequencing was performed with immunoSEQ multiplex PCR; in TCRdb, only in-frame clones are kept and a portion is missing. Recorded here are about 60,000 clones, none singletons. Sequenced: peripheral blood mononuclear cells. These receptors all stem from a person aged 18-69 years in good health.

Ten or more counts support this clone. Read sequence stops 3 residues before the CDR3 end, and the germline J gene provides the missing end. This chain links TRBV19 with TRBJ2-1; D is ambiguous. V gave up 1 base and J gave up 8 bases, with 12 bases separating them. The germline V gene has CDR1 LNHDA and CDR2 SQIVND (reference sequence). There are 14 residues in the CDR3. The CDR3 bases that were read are TGTGCCAGTAGTATAGGTCAGGAATTTGATGAG. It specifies CASSIGQEFDE. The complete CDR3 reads CASSIGQEFDEQFF. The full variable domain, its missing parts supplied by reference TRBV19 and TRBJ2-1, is DGGITQSPKYLFRKEGQNVTLSCEQNLNHDAMYWYRQDPGQGLRLIYYSQIVNDFQKGDIAEGYSVSREKKESFPLTVTSAQKNPTAFYLCASSIGQEFDEQFFGPGTRLTVL.

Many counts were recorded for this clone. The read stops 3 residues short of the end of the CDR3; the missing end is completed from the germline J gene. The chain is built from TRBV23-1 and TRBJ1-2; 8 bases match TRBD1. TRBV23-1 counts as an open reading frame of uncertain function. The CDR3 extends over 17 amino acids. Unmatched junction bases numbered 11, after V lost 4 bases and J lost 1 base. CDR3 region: CASSPQGAGANNYGYTF. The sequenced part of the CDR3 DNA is TGCGCCAGCAGTCCCCAGGGGGCAGGGGCGAATAACTATGGC.

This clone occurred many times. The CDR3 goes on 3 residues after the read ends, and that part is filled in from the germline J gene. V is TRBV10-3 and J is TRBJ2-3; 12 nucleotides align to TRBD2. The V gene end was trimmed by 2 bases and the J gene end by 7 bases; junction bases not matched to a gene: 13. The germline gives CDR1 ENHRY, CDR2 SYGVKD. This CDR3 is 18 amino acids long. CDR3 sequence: CAISESGLAGGFMNTQYF. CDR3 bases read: TGTGCCATCAGTGAGAGCGGGCTAGCGGGGGGGTTCATGAATACG.

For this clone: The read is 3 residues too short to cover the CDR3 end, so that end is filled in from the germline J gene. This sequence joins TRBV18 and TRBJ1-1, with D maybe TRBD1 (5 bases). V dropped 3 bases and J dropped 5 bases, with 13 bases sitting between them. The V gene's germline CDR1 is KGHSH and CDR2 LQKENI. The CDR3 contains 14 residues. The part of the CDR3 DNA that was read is TGTGCCAGCTCACCTACTGACAGCAAGACTGAA. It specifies CASSPTDSKTE. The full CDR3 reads CASSPTDSKTEAFF.

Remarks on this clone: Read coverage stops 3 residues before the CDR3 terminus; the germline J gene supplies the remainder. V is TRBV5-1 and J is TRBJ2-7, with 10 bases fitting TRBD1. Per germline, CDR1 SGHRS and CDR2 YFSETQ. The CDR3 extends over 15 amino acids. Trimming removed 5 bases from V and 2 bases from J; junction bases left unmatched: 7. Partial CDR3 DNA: TGCGCCAGCAGTAGGCGAGGACAGGGGGCCTACGAG. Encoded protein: CASSRRGQGAYE. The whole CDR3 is CASSRRGQGAYEQYF.

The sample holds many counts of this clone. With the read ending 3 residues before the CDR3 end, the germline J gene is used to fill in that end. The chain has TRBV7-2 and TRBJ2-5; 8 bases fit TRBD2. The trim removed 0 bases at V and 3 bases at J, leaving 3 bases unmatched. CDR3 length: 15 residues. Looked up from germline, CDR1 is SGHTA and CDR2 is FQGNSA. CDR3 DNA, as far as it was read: TGTGCCAGCAGCTTAGCTAGCGGGAACAAAGAGACC. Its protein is CASSLASGNKET. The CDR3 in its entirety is CASSLASGNKETQYF.

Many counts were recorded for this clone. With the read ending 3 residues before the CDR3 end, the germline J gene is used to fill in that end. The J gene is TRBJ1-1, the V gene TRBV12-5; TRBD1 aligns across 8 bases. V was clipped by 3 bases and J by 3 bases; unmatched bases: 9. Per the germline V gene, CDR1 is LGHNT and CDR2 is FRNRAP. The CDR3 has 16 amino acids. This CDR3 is CASGFSGGAAYTEAFF. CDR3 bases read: TGTGCTAGTGGTTTTTCAGGGGGCGCAGCATACACTGAA.

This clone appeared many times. This CDR3 reads CASSLTGFTDTQYF. Partial CDR3 DNA: TGTGCCAGCAGCCTAACAGGGTTCACAGATACG. The genes are TRBV28 and TRBJ2-3; TRBD1 is a possible D gene (6 bases). From the germline J gene comes the end of the CDR3, since the read stops 3 residues before it. CDR1 and CDR2 (germline): MDHEN, SYDVKM. V gave up 6 bases and J gave up 2 bases, with 12 bases separating them. This CDR3 is 14 amino acids long. Supplemented by reference TRBV28 and TRBJ2-3, the full variable domain reads DVKVTQSSRYLVKRTGEKVFLECVQDMDHENMFWYRQDPGLGLRLIYFSYDVKMKEKGDIPEGYSVSREKKERFSLILESASTNQTSMYLCASSLTGFTDTQYFGPGTRLTVL.

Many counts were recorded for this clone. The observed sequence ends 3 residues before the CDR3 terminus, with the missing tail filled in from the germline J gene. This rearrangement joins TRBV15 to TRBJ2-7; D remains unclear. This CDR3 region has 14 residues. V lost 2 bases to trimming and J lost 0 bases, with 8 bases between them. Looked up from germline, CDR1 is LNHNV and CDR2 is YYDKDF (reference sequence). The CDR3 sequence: CATSRQANSYEQYF. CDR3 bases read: TGTGCCACCAGCAGACAGGCAAACTCCTACGAG.

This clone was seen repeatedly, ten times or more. The CDR3 DNA, read in part, is TGTGCCAGCTCCCTCCGGGACACAAGCTATAATTCACCC. Translation gives CASSLRDTSYNSP. The whole CDR3 is CASSLRDTSYNSPLHF. The rearrangement links TRBV18 to TRBJ1-6; a possible D gene is TRBD1 (6 bases). Read sequence stops 3 residues before the CDR3 end, and the germline J gene provides the missing end. Germline assignment: CDR1 KGHSH and CDR2 LQKENI. The CDR3 totals 16 residues. Deletions cut 6 bases from V and 3 bases from J, with 15 bases between.

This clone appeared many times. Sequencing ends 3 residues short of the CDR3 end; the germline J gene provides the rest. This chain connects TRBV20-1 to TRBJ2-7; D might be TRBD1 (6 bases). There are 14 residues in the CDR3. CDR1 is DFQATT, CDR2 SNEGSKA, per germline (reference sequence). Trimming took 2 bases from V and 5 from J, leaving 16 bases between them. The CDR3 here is CSARLSRGTNEQYF. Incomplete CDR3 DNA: TGCAGTGCTAGATTGAGCAGGGGAACCAACGAG.

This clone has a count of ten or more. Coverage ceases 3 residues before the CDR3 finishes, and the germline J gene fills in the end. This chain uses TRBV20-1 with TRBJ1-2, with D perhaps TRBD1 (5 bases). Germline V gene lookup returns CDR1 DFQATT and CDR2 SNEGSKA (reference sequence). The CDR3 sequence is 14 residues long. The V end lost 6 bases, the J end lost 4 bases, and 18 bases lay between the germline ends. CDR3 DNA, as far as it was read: TGCAGTGCCATTCCCCGACCAACAGGCTATGGC. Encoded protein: CSAIPRPTGYG. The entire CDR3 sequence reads CSAIPRPTGYGYTF.

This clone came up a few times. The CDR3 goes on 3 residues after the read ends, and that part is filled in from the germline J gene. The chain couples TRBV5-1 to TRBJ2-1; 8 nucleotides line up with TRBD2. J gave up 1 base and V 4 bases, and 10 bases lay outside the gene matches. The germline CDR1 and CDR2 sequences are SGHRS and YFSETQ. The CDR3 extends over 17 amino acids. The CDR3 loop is CASSPHSSGPSYNEQFF. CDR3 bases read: TGCGCCAGCAGCCCGCATTCTAGCGGGCCTTCCTACAATGAG. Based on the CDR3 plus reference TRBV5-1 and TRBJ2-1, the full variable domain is KAGVTQTPRYLIKTRGQQVTLSCSPISGHRSVSWYQQTPGQGLQFLFEYFSETQRNKGNFPGRFSGRQFSNSRSEMNVSTLELGDSALYLCASSPHSSGPSYNEQFFGPGTRLTVL.

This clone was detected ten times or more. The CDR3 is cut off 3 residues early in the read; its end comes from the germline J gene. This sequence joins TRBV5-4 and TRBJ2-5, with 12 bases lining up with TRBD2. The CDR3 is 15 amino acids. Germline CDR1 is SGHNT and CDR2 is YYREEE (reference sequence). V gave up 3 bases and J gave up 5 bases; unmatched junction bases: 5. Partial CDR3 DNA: TGTGCCAGCAGCTCCGGACTAGCGGGGCTGGAGACC. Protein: CASSSGLAGLET. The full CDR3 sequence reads CASSSGLAGLETQYF.

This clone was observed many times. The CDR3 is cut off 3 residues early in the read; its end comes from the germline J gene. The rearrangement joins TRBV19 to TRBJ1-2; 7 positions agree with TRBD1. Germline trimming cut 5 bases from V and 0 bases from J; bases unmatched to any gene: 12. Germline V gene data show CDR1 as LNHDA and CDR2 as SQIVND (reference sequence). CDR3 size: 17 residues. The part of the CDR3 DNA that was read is TGTGCCAGTAGTCGGGGGCTGGGGACAGCCACTAACTATGGC. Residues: CASSRGLGTATNYG. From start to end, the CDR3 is CASSRGLGTATNYGYTF.

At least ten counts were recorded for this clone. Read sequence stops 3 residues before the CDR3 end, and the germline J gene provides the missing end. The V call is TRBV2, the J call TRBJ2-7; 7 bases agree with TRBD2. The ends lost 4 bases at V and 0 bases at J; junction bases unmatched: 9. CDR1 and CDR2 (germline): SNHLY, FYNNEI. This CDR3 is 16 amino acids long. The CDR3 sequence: CASSAASGPPSYEQYF. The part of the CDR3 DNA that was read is TGTGCCAGCAGTGCTGCTAGCGGCCCCCCCTCCTACGAG.

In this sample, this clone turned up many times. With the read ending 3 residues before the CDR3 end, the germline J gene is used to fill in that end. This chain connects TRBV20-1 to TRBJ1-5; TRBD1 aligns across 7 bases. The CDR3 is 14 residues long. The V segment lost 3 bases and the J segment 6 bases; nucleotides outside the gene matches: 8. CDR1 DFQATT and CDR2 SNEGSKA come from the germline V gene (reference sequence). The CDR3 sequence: CSASRGDVRQPQHF. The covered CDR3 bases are TGCAGTGCTAGCAGGGGGGACGTCCGTCAGCCC.

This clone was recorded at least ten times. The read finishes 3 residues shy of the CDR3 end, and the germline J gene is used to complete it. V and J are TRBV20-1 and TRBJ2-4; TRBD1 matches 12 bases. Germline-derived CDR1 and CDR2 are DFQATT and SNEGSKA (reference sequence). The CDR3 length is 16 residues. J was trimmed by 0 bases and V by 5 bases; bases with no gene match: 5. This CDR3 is CSAGDRGRLAKNIQYF. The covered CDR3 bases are TGCAGTGCTGGGGACAGGGGGCGACTAGCCAAAAACATT.

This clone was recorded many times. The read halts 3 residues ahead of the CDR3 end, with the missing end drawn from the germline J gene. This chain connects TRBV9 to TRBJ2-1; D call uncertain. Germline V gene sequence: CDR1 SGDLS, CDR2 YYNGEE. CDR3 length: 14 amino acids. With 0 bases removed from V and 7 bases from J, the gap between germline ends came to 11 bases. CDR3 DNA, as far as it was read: TGTGCCAGCAGCGTAGACCCTATATCAAATGAG. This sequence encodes CASSVDPISNE. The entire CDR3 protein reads CASSVDPISNEQFF.